Listed below are T cell receptor beta chains from one sample, sequenced in a study of cytotoxic CD8 clonotypes in ibrutinib-treated CLL. Assay used: immunoSEQ multiplex PCR; TCRdb lists only in-frame clones, some missing. The sample includes hundreds of thousands of clones, under 75% seen only once; the top ten take 15%. The sample here was PBMCs, taken after 24 months of ibrutinib treatment. The receptors here all came from a human donor with chronic lymphocytic leukemia. CDR3s include the opening cysteine and the closing phenylalanine or tryptophan. Fields, in order: CDR3 protein, V gene.

CSVAGITRPPNEQYF | TRBV29-1
CASSLAGTLMAFF | TRBV7-9
CASSVAGVAPTYEQYF | TRBV9
CASSVAQGASNEQFF | TRBV9
CASMDLGARAKNIQYF | TRBV2
CASRKGTSGSFGTDTQYF | TRBV2
CASSYGQSSGYTF | TRBV6-5
CASSYSGERGYTF | TRBV6-6
CARAWEWGRRIQETQYF | TRBV5-6
CASTQGGVGRREQYF | TRBV6-5
CASSQGDPGPPPAREQYF | TRBV4-2
CASSYSTGGYEQYF | TRBV6-5
CASSQGLAGPMGTQYF | TRBV4-3
CASSLGRGRSSREQFF | TRBV7-3
CASSQVRLTSLYF | TRBV14
CASSDLSGTSMSTDTQYF | TRBV9
CASSTSMGQFF | TRBV19
CASSPTGYEQYF | TRBV18
CASSHLASGTLSTDTQYF | TRBV11-2
CASSPDGDRGYTF | TRBV5-4
CASSLLAGGPGSYNEQFF | TRBV5-1
CASSYSSSYEQYF | TRBV6-6
CASSPAGVNTIYF | TRBV25-1
CASSLGLDEQFF | TRBV7-2
CASSLDRDGYTF | TRBV5-1
CASSLRGVGPYNEQFF | TRBV27
CASSFSRISYEQYF | TRBV7-2
CASSYQGISSNQPQHF | TRBV7-8
CASSRNRDGNEKLFF | TRBV2
CASSVEDEETQYF | TRBV9
CASSHPTTEAFF | TRBV9
CASSWTGDTGELFF | TRBV19
CSAGLEIEQFF | TRBV20-1
CATSSASGSSGGELFF | TRBV15
CASSLDKMTSGSQYF | TRBV11-2
CASSLEGGKLFF | TRBV5-4
CASSLNGRDEAFF | TRBV28
CASSSPLPTGELFF | TRBV6-5
CASSVQGQETQYF | TRBV19
CASSPQGNEQYF | TRBV18
CSFSGTGYQETQYF | TRBV29-1
CASSIRLADTGELFF | TRBV19
CACAQRTDNEQFF | TRBV30
CTSSQGTRELGNEQFF | TRBV1
CASSEEVMTTEAFF | TRBV2
CASTTQGASAEAFF | TRBV28
CASSLVGGGSGNTIYF | TRBV7-2
CAITALAVTDTQYF | TRBV10-3
CASSLAAKGPQHF | TRBV7-9
CASSLVQGTEQYF | TRBV5-1
CASSVGAATIGNTIYF | TRBV9
CASSKVEGIGGNTIYF | TRBV9
CASSHGDSRYNEQFF | TRBV14
CASKATSRFGYTF | TRBV9
CASSLWDGDYEQYF | TRBV19
CSVMSDRVIYEQYF | TRBV29-1
CASRSDSYYEQYF | TRBV5-1
CASTPYSGSEDTQYF | TRBV9
CASSNENERGWGNEQFF | TRBV21-1
CSAVAGGTYVQYF | TRBV29-1